These 24 T cell receptor beta chains came from one sample sequenced in a study of OX40 agonist ivuxolimab in advanced cancers. TCRdb keeps only in-frame clones here, not all; method: immunoSEQ multiplex PCR. The sample shows around 65,000 clones, 89% of them seen only once. Sequenced material: CD4+ or CD8+ T cells sorted from blood, taken in a trial of the OX40 agonist ivuxolimab. These receptors originate from an adult with an advanced solid tumor such as melanoma, head and neck, liver or kidney cancer.

This chain connects TRBV5-1 to TRBJ2-7, with D hard to call. V shed 4 bases and J shed 0 bases, with 8 bases lying between them. Germline CDR1 and CDR2: SGHRS and YFSETQ. The CDR3 spans 13 residues. The CDR3 DNA reads TGCGCCAGCAGCGGCGGATTCTCCTACGAGCAGTACTTC. Amino acids: CASSGGFSYEQYF.

This clone appeared a single time. The V gene is TRBV4-1, the J gene TRBJ2-7, with TRBD2 matching 7 bases. Trimming took 4 bases from V and 1 from J; bases not matched to a gene: 1. This CDR3 is 13 amino acids long. The germline gives CDR1 MGHRA, CDR2 YSYEKL. The CDR3, as DNA: TGCGCCAGCAGCCGGGGACTATCCTACGAGCAGTACTTC. Translating it yields CASSRGLSYEQYF.

The chain uses TRBV19 and TRBJ2-1; the D gene is possibly TRBD2 (5 bases). Trimming shortened V by 4 bases and J by 1 base, and 14 bases separated the two germline ends. Germline assignment: CDR1 LNHDA and CDR2 SQIVND (reference sequence). CDR3 length equals 16 residues. CDR3 loop: CASSNIATTSYNEQFF. As DNA, the CDR3 is TGTGCCAGTAGTAACATAGCGACCACGTCCTACAATGAGCAGTTCTTC.

V usage is TRBV28 and J usage is TRBJ2-3; D gene ambiguous. CDR3 size: 14 residues. Trimming removed 2 bases from V and 6 bases from J, with 12 bases in between. Germline CDR1 is MDHEN and CDR2 is SYDVKM. As DNA, the CDR3 is TGTGCCAGCAGTTTAGCCCCCACTGGCGATACGCAGTATTTT. Translated, it gives CASSLAPTGDTQYF.

The chain has TRBV7-9 and TRBJ1-4; D uncertain. The CDR3 consists of 15 residues. Germline values: CDR1 SEHNR, CDR2 FQNEAQ (reference sequence). Deletions cut 4 bases from V and 8 bases from J, with 17 bases between. CDR3 nucleotide sequence: TGTGCCAGCAGCTCTCCAATGGAGGCGGGCGAAAAACTGTTTTTT. Its protein product is CASSSPMEAGEKLFF.

The V gene is TRBV28, the J gene TRBJ2-5, with 10 bases matching TRBD2. The germline gives CDR1 MDHEN, CDR2 SYDVKM. Trimming cost V 2 bases and J 4 bases; bases outside gene matches: 7. There are 16 residues in the CDR3. The CDR3 nucleotides are TGTGCCAGCAGTTTAGACTTAGCGGGAGGACGAGAGACCCAGTACTTC. The encoded protein is CASSLDLAGGRETQYF.

As regards this clone: At one boundary the junction diverges from the germline segment, which might be a read error. This sequence joins TRBV10-3 and TRBJ2-7; D is undetermined. The CDR3 length is 12 residues. The germline V gene has CDR1 ENHRY and CDR2 SYGVKD. CDR3 nucleotide sequence: TGTGCCACCAGTTCGAGCTCCTACGAGCAGTACTTC. It specifies CATSSSSYEQYF.

The chain couples TRBV11-3 to TRBJ2-7; the match to TRBD1 covers 8 bases. J was trimmed by 0 bases and V by 5 bases; bases with no gene match: 3. CDR3 length: 14 residues. Germline V gene data show CDR1 as SGHNT and CDR2 as YENEEA. The CDR3 is CASSAGTGSYEQYF. CDR3 nucleotides: TGTGCCAGCAGCGCCGGGACAGGCTCCTACGAGCAGTACTTC.

The V gene is TRBV2, the J gene TRBJ2-7; D is uncertain. CDR3 length: 14 residues. V shed 3 bases and J shed 2 bases, with 11 bases lying between them. Germline CDR1 and CDR2: SNHLY and FYNNEI. The CDR3 region has the DNA TGTGCCAGCAGTGATAGGATAGGGACCTACGAGCAGTACTTC. It codes for CASSDRIGTYEQYF.

This chain uses TRBV4-1 with TRBJ2-7; 7 bases are shared with TRBD2. V shed 2 bases, J shed 2 bases, and the junction held 24 bases outside the gene matches. The CDR3 sequence is 21 residues long. Germline lookup yields CDR1 MGHRA and CDR2 YSYEKL. The CDR3 sequence: CASSQYGSSGKGPHTPYEQYF. CDR3 DNA: TGCGCCAGCAGCCAATACGGGTCAAGCGGGAAAGGGCCGCACACCCCCTACGAGCAGTACTTC.

J is TRBJ2-3 and V is TRBV28; 9 bases agree with TRBD1. The trim removed 5 bases at V and 0 bases at J, leaving 9 bases unmatched. The CDR3 is made up of 17 amino acids. CDR1 and CDR2 (germline): MDHEN, SYDVKM. In DNA form, the CDR3 reads TGTGCCAGCAGTGGGGGGGGACAGGGTTTTAGCACAGATACGCAGTATTTT. This gives the protein CASSGGGQGFSTDTQYF.

The chain combines TRBV5-4 with TRBJ2-3; possibly TRBD2 for D (6 bases). The germline CDR1 and CDR2 sequences are SGHNT and YYREEE (reference sequence). The CDR3 has 14 residues. V dropped 4 bases and J dropped 2 bases, with 11 bases sitting between them. CDR3: CASSAGPITDTQYF. CDR3 DNA sequence: TGTGCCAGCAGCGCGGGACCAATCACAGATACGCAGTATTTT.

This chain connects TRBV4-3 to TRBJ2-1, with 8 bases matching TRBD1. Germline lookup yields CDR1 LGHNA and CDR2 YSLEER. The CDR3 spans 13 residues. V shed 1 base and J 8 bases; nucleotides not matched to a gene: 1. This CDR3 reads CASSQGTGYEQFF. CDR3 in DNA: TGCGCCAGCAGCCAAGGGACAGGGTATGAGCAGTTCTTC.

The chain couples TRBV2 to TRBJ2-1, with D unresolved. CDR1 SNHLY and CDR2 FYNNEI come from the germline V gene. The CDR3 is 15 amino acids. Trimming stripped 4 bases from V and 7 bases from J, with 17 bases between. The CDR3 nucleotides are TGTGCCAGCAGTGTAATAGGGTCCACTTCAAATGAGCAGTTCTTC. This codes for CASSVIGSTSNEQFF.

Turning to this clone: Germline and junction disagree at one end, which may indicate a read error. The V call is TRBV27, the J call TRBJ2-1; TRBD2 agrees at 10 bases. The CDR3 contains 17 residues. The V gene's germline CDR1 is MNHEY and CDR2 SMNVEV (reference sequence). The CDR3, as DNA: TGTGCCAGCAGTCTATCCGGTCTAGCGGGAGAGGAGTATGAGCAGTTCTTC. Its translation: CASSLSGLAGEEYEQFF.

The chain uses TRBV7-9 and TRBJ2-7; 8 bases align to TRBD1. CDR3 size: 13 residues. Germline CDR1 SEHNR, CDR2 FQNEAQ (reference sequence). Trimming at V came to 4 bases and at J to 5 bases, leaving 4 bases not matched to a gene. CDR3 amino acids: CASSSTGADEQYF. Here the CDR3 DNA reads TGTGCCAGCAGCTCGACAGGGGCTGACGAGCAGTACTTC.

This chain links TRBV4-2 with TRBJ2-3; tentatively, D is TRBD2 (6 bases). The V gene lost 6 bases and the J gene lost 8 bases, with 21 bases spanning the gap. The germline gives CDR1 LGHNA, CDR2 YNFKEQ. The CDR3 spans 15 residues. The CDR3: CASRGTGVPHSTQYF. Written as DNA, the CDR3 is TGTGCCAGCAGAGGGACGGGAGTTCCACATTCTACGCAGTATTTT.

The rearrangement links TRBV2 to TRBJ1-4; D is perhaps TRBD1 (6 bases). The CDR3 spans 15 residues. Per germline, CDR1 SNHLY and CDR2 FYNNEI. Trimming took off 8 bases at V and 8 bases at J, with 21 bases between the two ends. CDR3 DNA sequence: TGTGCCAGCCTATCTCCCGAACAGGGAGGCGAAAAACTGTTTTTT. It yields the protein CASLSPEQGGEKLFF.

The chain joins TRBV5-6 to TRBJ2-3; no definite D call. Trimming removed 1 base at V and 3 bases at J, with 3 bases between. The CDR3 length is 12 residues. Germline V gene lookup returns CDR1 SGHDT and CDR2 YYEEEE. CDR3 bases: TGTGCCAGCAGCTTGTCGACAGATACGCAGTATTTT. As protein: CASSLSTDTQYF.

The rearrangement links TRBV2 to TRBJ1-5, with TRBD1 identical over 12 bases. V trimming: 4 bases; J trimming: 7 bases; junction bases outside the gene matches: 8. Germline V gene data show CDR1 as SNHLY and CDR2 as FYNNEI. This CDR3 has 16 amino acids. For the CDR3, the DNA is TGTGCCAGCAGTGGAGGGGGGACAGGGGGCTCCCAGCCCCAGCATTTT. The encoded protein is CASSGGGTGGSQPQHF.

This chain connects TRBV5-1 to TRBJ2-1; 9 bases line up with TRBD1. The CDR3 loop spans 15 amino acids. The germline V gene encodes CDR1 SGHRS and CDR2 YFSETQ. Trimming removed 2 bases from V and 6 bases from J; junction bases left unmatched: 6. The CDR3 sequence is CASSFWDRAANEQFF. CDR3 bases: TGCGCCAGCAGCTTTTGGGACAGGGCGGCCAATGAGCAGTTCTTC.

The chain combines TRBV5-4 with TRBJ2-1; D is unclear. Germline CDR1 SGHNT, CDR2 YYREEE (reference sequence). There are 11 residues in the CDR3. Trimming took 1 base from V and 6 from J, leaving 2 bases between them. The CDR3 here is CASSLSNEQFF. The CDR3 DNA is TGTGCCAGCAGCTTGAGCAATGAGCAGTTCTTC. Based on the CDR3 plus reference TRBV5-4 and TRBJ2-1, the full variable domain is ETGVTQSPTHLIKTRGQQVTLRCSSQSGHNTVSWYQQALGQGPQFIFQYYREEENGRGNFPPRFSGLQFPNYSSELNVNALELDDSALYLCASSLSNEQFFGPGTRLTVL.

This chain uses TRBV27 with TRBJ2-7; D is possibly TRBD2 (6 bases). Looked up from germline, CDR1 is MNHEY and CDR2 is SMNVEV (reference sequence). V was clipped by 6 bases and J by 0 bases, with 15 bases between them. The CDR3 runs 15 residues. CDR3 loop: CASSEHLASSYEQYF. In DNA form, the CDR3 reads TGTGCCAGCAGCGAACACCTAGCGAGCTCCTACGAGCAGTACTTC.

This clone was seen a single time. The chain links TRBV30 to TRBJ1-1; D call uncertain. V was pared by 1 base and J by 6 bases, with 9 bases between. The CDR3 extends over 12 amino acids. CDR1 and CDR2 from the germline V gene are GTSNPN and SVGIG (reference sequence). The DNA of the CDR3 is TGTGCCTGGAGTGCAGAGGGCGCTGAAGCTTTCTTT. It encodes CAWSAEGAEAFF.